The source of this TCR beta chain is a study of blood T cell repertoires in COVID-19. As for the study in general: The United States, Italy and Spain provided the acute and convalescent COVID-19 samples. Sample material is recorded as cDNA or gDNA derived from T cells, B-cell-depleted T cells, or PBMCs.

Germline assignment: CDR1 MDHEN and CDR2 SYDVKM. Trimming at V came to 6 bases and at J to 2 bases, leaving 11 bases not matched to a gene. This CDR3 is 18 amino acids long. Method: immunoSEQ multiplex PCR; TCRdb's copy keeps in-frame clones and lacks some. The data contain some 30,000 clones, about 82% of them singletons. V gene TRBV28 combines with J gene TRBJ2-2; 11 nucleotides align to TRBD2. Sample: peripheral blood. The sequence came from a man aged 60 to 69 with active COVID-19. The chain's CDR3 is CASSPRALAGGNTGELFF. The CDR3 DNA reads as TGTGCCAGCAGCCCCCGGGCGCTAGCGGGAGGAAACACCGGGGAGCTGTTTTTT.